A single sample gave rise to the 21 T cell receptor beta chains below, sequenced in a study of T cells in Graves' hyperthyroidism and ophthalmopathy. Amplified TCR beta CDR3 regions derived from RNA transcripts. First-round RT-PCR with HTBI primers amplified the TCR CDR3 region. TCRdb used MiXCR to reprocess the multiplex PCR reads, holding one entry per CDR3 protein. The top ten clones hold roughly 8.2% of a sample with a few hundred thousand distinct CDR3 sequences, around 45% of them seen once. Material for sequencing was peripheral blood or thyroid tissue (not recorded which). These TCRs come from a woman younger than 30 with Graves' hyperthyroidism.

The chain has TRBV9 and TRBJ1-1, with D possibly matching TRBD1 (5 bases). Trimming took 4 bases from V and 0 from J, leaving 13 bases between them. Germline lookup yields CDR1 SGDLS and CDR2 YYNGEE. The CDR3 is 15 amino acids. The DNA for the CDR3 is TGTGCCAGCAGCCCCGCGGGACGGTTGAACACTGAAGCTTTCTTT. This translates into CASSPAGRLNTEAFF.

The CDR3 DNA sequence: TGTGCCAGCAGCCAAGATCTGGCAGGGGATATCACTGAAGCTTTCTTT. This gives the protein CASSQDLAGDITEAFF. The genes are TRBV4-2 and TRBJ1-1; TRBD1 might be the D (6 bases). The germline gives CDR1 LGHNA, CDR2 YNFKEQ. CDR3 length equals 16 residues. V lost 0 bases and J 4 bases, leaving 15 bases between the germline ends.

This clonotype was detected a few times. The chain recombines TRBV24-1 with TRBJ2-3; D is possibly TRBD1 (5 bases). The CDR3 extends over 14 amino acids. Germline values: CDR1 KGHDR, CDR2 SFDVKD. V was clipped by 5 bases and J by 2 bases, with 10 bases between them. CDR3 bases: TGTGCCACCAGTGTGGGGCAAGCCACAGATACGCAGTATTTT. It translates to CATSVGQATDTQYF.

This chain connects TRBV7-8 to TRBJ1-5; D ambiguous. The V end lost 6 bases, the J end lost 7 bases, and 10 bases lay between the germline ends. The CDR3 has 12 amino acids. The V gene's germline CDR1 is SGHVS and CDR2 FQNEAQ. CDR3 in amino acids: CASSGIGQPQHF. In DNA, the CDR3 is TGTGCCAGCAGTGGGATCGGCCAGCCCCAGCATTTT.

The chain employs TRBV19 and TRBJ1-5, with TRBD1 matching over 7 bases. The V gene's germline CDR1 is LNHDA and CDR2 SQIVND (reference sequence). The CDR3 consists of 15 residues. V lost 5 bases, J lost 2 bases, and 6 bases stayed unmatched. The CDR3 region has the DNA TGTGCCAGTAGTCCGGGACAGACACGCAATCAGCCCCAGCATTTT. Translation: CASSPGQTRNQPQHF. The full variable domain, with the rest looked up from reference TRBV19 and TRBJ1-5, is DGGITQSPKYLFRKEGQNVTLSCEQNLNHDAMYWYRQDPGQGLRLIYYSQIVNDFQKGDIAEGYSVSREKKESFPLTVTSAQKNPTAFYLCASSPGQTRNQPQHFGDGTRLSIL.

V and J are TRBV12-3 or TRBV12-4 and TRBJ1-4; D is ambiguous. The V and J ends lost 2 bases and 12 bases respectively, with 7 bases between them. This CDR3 is built from 11 residues. DNA of the CDR3: TGTGCCAGCAGTTTACGGGAAGAACTGTTTTTT. Amino acid sequence: CASSLREELFF.

This clonotype was seen a handful of times. This chain links TRBV10-3 with TRBJ2-5, with 8 bases fitting TRBD1. V trimming: 10 bases; J trimming: 2 bases; junction bases outside the gene matches: 6. The CDR3 runs 13 residues. Germline V CDR1 and CDR2: ENHRY, SYGVKD. The DNA for the CDR3 is TGTGCCAGCGCCCGGACAGGGCAAGAGACCCAGTACTTC. It is translated as CASARTGQETQYF.

The gene calls are TRBV20-1 and TRBJ2-7; 13 bases agree with TRBD2. The CDR3 totals 15 residues. Germline V gene sequence: CDR1 DFQATT, CDR2 SNEGSKA (reference sequence). The V gene end was trimmed by 3 bases and the J gene end by 6 bases; junction bases not matched to a gene: 8. The CDR3 bases are TGCAGTGCTAGGGGCGGACTAGCGGGAGTTTCCGAGCAGTACTTC. Amino acid sequence: CSARGGLAGVSEQYF.

The V and J genes are TRBV2 and TRBJ1-3; D ambiguous. Germline values: CDR1 SNHLY, CDR2 FYNNEI. The V gene lost 5 bases and the J gene lost 0 bases, with 11 bases spanning the gap. The CDR3 contains 15 residues. The CDR3 DNA reads TGTGCCAGCAGTCCCGGGGTCTTCTCTGGAAACACCATATATTTT. Amino acids: CASSPGVFSGNTIYF.

This chain uses TRBV7-2 with TRBJ2-5; 9 positions match TRBD2. The last part of the DNA fits TRBJ2-1 better; the J call may be wrong. Germline V gene lookup returns CDR1 SGHTA and CDR2 FQGNSA. The CDR3 length is 16 residues. The CDR3 bases are TGTGCCAGCAGCCAAACCGGGGCGGGAGGGCCCCATGAGCAGTTCTTC. Translated, it gives CASSQTGAGGPHEQFF.

The chain employs TRBV9 and TRBJ2-5; 8 bases match TRBD1. Germline CDR1 reads SGDLS; CDR2 reads YYNGEE. CDR3 length: 15 residues. V was pared by 0 bases and J by 2 bases, with 3 bases of the junction left unmatched. Here the CDR3 reads CASSVVGTGQETQYF. CDR3 sequence (DNA): TGTGCCAGCAGCGTAGTCGGGACAGGACAAGAGACCCAGTACTTC.

The chain couples TRBV29-1 to TRBJ2-7; the match to TRBD2 covers 14 bases. Germline V CDR1 and CDR2: SQVTM, ANQGSEA. The CDR3 is made up of 15 amino acids. After removal of 5 bases from V and 5 bases from J, the junction contained 8 bases not matched to a gene. CDR3 nucleotides: TGCAGCGTTTTCCCGGGACTAGCGGGAGTTGACGAGCAGTACTTC. Translating gives CSVFPGLAGVDEQYF.

The chain employs TRBV20-1 and TRBJ1-1, with D unresolved. This CDR3 is 15 amino acids long. Trimming shortened V by 6 bases and J by 1 base, and 18 bases separated the two germline ends. Germline CDR1 reads DFQATT; CDR2 reads SNEGSKA (reference sequence). Here the CDR3 reads CSALMGRSGNTEAFF. The DNA for the CDR3 is TGCAGTGCATTAATGGGAAGGTCGGGGAACACTGAAGCTTTCTTT.

This clonotype was counted between two and nine times. V gene TRBV15 combines with J gene TRBJ1-5, with unresolved D. This CDR3 is built from 14 residues. Germline lookup yields CDR1 LNHNV and CDR2 YYDKDF (reference sequence). Trimming removed 0 bases at V and 2 bases at J, with 5 bases between. CDR3 nucleotides: TGTGCCACCAGCAGAGAGAGTCGCAATCAGCCCCAGCATTTT. It specifies CATSRESRNQPQHF.

This clonotype appeared a single time. In DNA form, the CDR3 reads TGTGCCAGCCAAGAATCAGGGACCAGTGGTGGCTACACCTTC. This translates into CASQESGTSGGYTF. V is TRBV25-1 and J is TRBJ1-2, with a possible D match to TRBD1 (5 bases). V gave up 8 bases and J gave up 7 bases, with 20 bases separating them. Germline V gene lookup returns CDR1 MGHDK and CDR2 SYGVNS. This CDR3 has 14 amino acids.

The chain links TRBV7-2 to TRBJ2-7; 11 positions match TRBD2. Germline lookup yields CDR1 SGHTA and CDR2 FQGNSA. J was trimmed by 3 bases and V by 5 bases; bases with no gene match: 3. The CDR3 has 14 residues. CDR3 bases: TGTGCCAGCAGCCCTAGCGGGAGGATCTACGAGCAGTACTTC. Translating it yields CASSPSGRIYEQYF.

This chain links TRBV24-1 with TRBJ2-2, with unresolved D. Between the trimmed V and J ends, which lost 7 bases and 1 base, there was a span of 9 bases. The CDR3 covers 14 residues. The germline V gene encodes CDR1 KGHDR and CDR2 SFDVKD. The CDR3 reads CATSGRMNTGELFF. CDR3 DNA: TGTGCCACCAGCGGGCGGATGAACACCGGGGAGCTGTTTTTT.

The chain carries TRBV29-1 and TRBJ2-6; D ambiguous. The CDR3 extends over 15 amino acids. Germline V gene sequence: CDR1 SQVTM, CDR2 ANQGSEA. The V end lost 4 bases, the J end lost 1 base, and 11 bases lay between the germline ends. DNA of the CDR3: TGCAGCGTTGGGATGTACGAATCTGGGGCCAACGTCCTGACTTTC. Residues: CSVGMYESGANVLTF.

This clonotype has just a few counts. This chain links TRBV5-1 with TRBJ1-2, with TRBD1 matching 8 bases. This CDR3 comprises 14 residues. Germline trimming cut 4 bases from V and 3 bases from J; bases unmatched to any gene: 5. CDR1 SGHRS and CDR2 YFSETQ come from the germline V gene. The DNA for the CDR3 is TGCGCCAGCAGCACCGGACAGGGCCACTATGGCTACACCTTC. It codes for CASSTGQGHYGYTF.

In regard to this clonotype: Possible read error: a much larger clone is one base away. The rearrangement joins TRBV2 to TRBJ2-5, with D possibly matching TRBD2 (5 bases). Germline assignment: CDR1 SNHLY and CDR2 FYNNEI. The CDR3 covers 14 residues. The V end lost 8 bases, the J end lost 7 bases, and 20 bases lay between the germline ends. CDR3 sequence reads: CASGLEAGFGTQYF. The CDR3 DNA reads TGTGCCAGCGGCCTAGAGGCGGGCTTCGGGACCCAGTACTTC.

This clonotype was observed a few times. The chain uses TRBV29-1 and TRBJ1-1; 8 bases agree with TRBD1. From germline, CDR1 is SQVTM and CDR2 ANQGSEA. This CDR3 is built from 12 residues. J was trimmed by 6 bases and V by 7 bases; bases with no gene match: 7. CDR3 residues: CSETGAIAEAFF. The CDR3 DNA follows: TGCAGCGAGACAGGGGCAATAGCTGAAGCTTTCTTT. Complete variable domain (other parts from reference TRBV29-1 and TRBJ1-1): SAVISQKPSRDICQRGTSLTIQCQVDSQVTMMFWYRQQPGQSLTLIATANQGSEATYESGFVIDKFPISRPNLTFSTLTVSNMSPEDSSIYLCSETGAIAEAFFGQGTRLTVV.